Sequencing of this T cell receptor (beta chain) was carried out in a study of cytomegalovirus exposure and HLA in healthy donors. The PCR contained 60 Vbeta and 13 Jbeta primers. Clones were sequenced by immunoSEQ multiplex PCR, and TCRdb holds only the in-frame ones, with some missing. Of approximately 79,000 clones in the sample, roughly 79% were seen once. As for this clone: Its antigen is undetermined.

Trimming cost V 0 bases and J 1 base, with 15 bases left between them. The CDR3 is 17 amino acids. Germline V gene lookup returns CDR1 LNHNV and CDR2 YYDKDF (reference sequence). Whole-study results and caveats: It was reported in a later analysis that an Asian-associated ancestry cluster showed fewer N-insertions than the 666-donor mean.

The origin of this receptor is a woman between 40 and 50 years old in good health and CMV-seropositive. Sequenced material: PBMCs. The chain uses TRBV15 and TRBJ1-2; D remains unclear. This CDR3 is CATSRDSQILFNYGYTF. CDR3 sequence (DNA): TGTGCCACCAGCAGAGATTCCCAGATTCTCTTTAACTATGGCTACACCTTC.